This T cell receptor beta chain was sequenced for a study of blood T cell repertoires in COVID-19. About the research overall: The United States, Italy and Spain were the sources of the acute and convalescent COVID-19 samples. The analysed material was cDNA or gDNA that came from T cells, B-cell-depleted T cells, or PBMCs.

The CDR3 contains 13 residues. V gave up 7 bases and J gave up 5 bases, with 14 bases separating them. This clone was seen more than once but under ten times. As handled by the study authors: Estimation of nucleated cell counts relied on the amplification of reference gene primers. Measured with immunoSEQ multiplex PCR; TCRdb has only the in-frame clones, and not every one. That table gives V, J and clone size, and the DNA gave D and trimming. The repertoire consists of 100,000 to 120,000 clones, with about 70% occurring once and the leading ten covering about 7.1%. The sample consisted of peripheral blood. The chain recombines TRBV12-3 or TRBV12-4 with TRBJ1-1; D not certain. This TCR was sampled from a woman aged 55-69 years with acute or convalescent COVID-19. CDR3 amino acids: CASKRVVGTEAFF. The CDR3 nucleotides are TGTGCCAGCAAGAGGGTGGTGGGGACTGAAGCTTTCTTT.